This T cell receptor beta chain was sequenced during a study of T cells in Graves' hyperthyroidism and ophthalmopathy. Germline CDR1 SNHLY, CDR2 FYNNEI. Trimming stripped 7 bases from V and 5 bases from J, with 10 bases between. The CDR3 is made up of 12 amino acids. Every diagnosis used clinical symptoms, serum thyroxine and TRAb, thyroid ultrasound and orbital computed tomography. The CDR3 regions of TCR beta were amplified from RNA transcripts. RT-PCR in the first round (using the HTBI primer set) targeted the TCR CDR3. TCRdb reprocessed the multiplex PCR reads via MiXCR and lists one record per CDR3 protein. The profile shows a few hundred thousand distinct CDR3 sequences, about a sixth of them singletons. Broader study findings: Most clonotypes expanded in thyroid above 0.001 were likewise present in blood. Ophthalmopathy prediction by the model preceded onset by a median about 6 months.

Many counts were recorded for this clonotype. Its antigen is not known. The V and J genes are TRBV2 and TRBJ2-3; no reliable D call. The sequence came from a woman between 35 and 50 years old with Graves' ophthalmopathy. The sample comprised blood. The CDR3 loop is CASKLELDTQYF. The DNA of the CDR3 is TGTGCCAGCAAACTGGAGCTAGATACGCAGTATTTT.